Each of the 19 T cell receptor beta chains below was sequenced from the same sample in a study of shared clonotypes between healthy human individuals. TCRdb keeps only in-frame clones here, not all; method: immunoSEQ multiplex PCR. The sample holds hundreds of thousands of clones, approximately 96% seen once. Positively selected for CCR7, the CD45RO-negative cells used as naive CD8 cells excluded terminally differentiated effector memory CD45RA+ cells. The sample comprised naive CD8+ T cells sorted from blood. The receptor source for this set is a woman aged 25 to 39 in good health.

The rearrangement links TRBV2 to TRBJ1-4; no clear D. Germline-derived CDR1 and CDR2 are SNHLY and FYNNEI. Trimming stripped 2 bases from V and 11 bases from J, with 18 bases between. The CDR3 is 15 amino acids. The CDR3 DNA reads TGTGCCAGCAGTGAATTGAGGGCAGGCCCAGGCAAACTGTTTTTT. It translates to CASSELRAGPGKLFF. Combining the CDR3 with reference TRBV2 and TRBJ1-4 gives the whole variable domain EPEVTQTPSHQVTQMGQEVILRCVPISNHLYFYWYRQILGQKVEFLVSFYNNEISEKSEIFDDQFSVERPDGSNFTLKIRSTKLEDSAMYFCASSELRAGPGKLFFGSGTQLSVL.

The chain combines TRBV5-4 with TRBJ2-1; D unresolved. Germline V lookup: CDR1 SGHNT, CDR2 YYREEE (reference sequence). The CDR3 runs to 14 residues. V gave up 1 base and J gave up 9 bases, with 14 bases separating them. The CDR3 here is CASSLTYSKGEQFF. The CDR3 region has the DNA TGTGCCAGCAGCTTGACCTATTCTAAGGGTGAGCAGTTCTTC.

The gene calls are TRBV27 and TRBJ1-5; maybe TRBD1 (5 bases). There are 15 residues in the CDR3. Trimming cost V 6 bases and J 2 bases, with 14 bases left between them. From germline, CDR1 is MNHEY and CDR2 SMNVEV (reference sequence). CDR3 DNA sequence: TGTGCCAGCAGGGGGGTCAGTGGAGGCAATCAGCCCCAGCATTTT. It encodes CASRGVSGGNQPQHF.

The chain links TRBV6-5 to TRBJ1-5, with D perhaps TRBD1 (6 bases). The CDR3 sequence is 15 residues long. The V end was cut by 6 bases, the J end by 0 bases, with 12 bases between. CDR1 and CDR2 from the germline V gene are MNHEY and SVGAGI. The DNA of the CDR3 is TGTGCCAGCAGAACAGGGTCCGATAGCAATCAGCCCCAGCATTTT. It specifies CASRTGSDSNQPQHF.

In regard to this clone: The sample contains more than one DNA sequence encoding this CDR3. The chain links TRBV4-1 to TRBJ2-7, with D uncertain. Between the trimmed V and J ends, which lost 1 base and 1 base, there was a span of 5 bases. Germline lookup yields CDR1 MGHRA and CDR2 YSYEKL. The CDR3 sequence is 13 residues long. CDR3 region: CASSQGLSYEQYF. The CDR3 bases are TGCGCCAGCAGCCAAGGGCTTTCCTACGAGCAGTACTTC.

On this clone: Other DNA sequences within the sample encode an identical CDR3. The chain employs TRBV11-2 and TRBJ2-7; 7 nucleotides agree with TRBD1. This CDR3 is built from 14 residues. Trimming took 3 bases from V and 0 from J; bases not matched to a gene: 2. Looked up from germline, CDR1 is SGHAT and CDR2 is FQNNGV. The CDR3 here is CASSLAGGSYEQYF. CDR3 nucleotides: TGTGCCAGCAGCTTGGCAGGGGGCTCCTACGAGCAGTACTTC.

J is TRBJ1-4 and V is TRBV4-1, with D unclear. The germline V and J ends were trimmed by 4 bases and 0 bases, with 9 bases remaining between them. The germline CDR1 and CDR2 sequences are MGHRA and YSYEKL. The CDR3 totals 15 residues. The CDR3 is CASSPRETTNEKLFF. CDR3 sequence (DNA): TGCGCCAGCAGCCCGAGGGAAACAACTAATGAAAAACTGTTTTTT.

A word on this clone: The same CDR3 arises from other DNA sequences in this sample as well. The chain joins TRBV28 to TRBJ2-1, with unresolved D. This CDR3 comprises 14 residues. Germline loops: CDR1 MDHEN, CDR2 SYDVKM. V was clipped by 5 bases and J by 2 bases, with 10 bases between them. The CDR3 loop is CASSLLAAYNEQFF. The CDR3 nucleotides are TGTGCCAGCAGTCTTCTCGCAGCCTACAATGAGCAGTTCTTC.

The chain employs TRBV28 and TRBJ1-3, with a weak D call TRBD1 (5 bases). The length of the CDR3 is 16 residues. CDR1 and CDR2 (germline): MDHEN, SYDVKM. V lost 1 base, J lost 4 bases, and 14 bases lay in between. In nucleotides, the CDR3 is TGTGCCAGCAGTTTATTTGTAGGGGCTTCCGGAAACACCATATATTTT. This sequence encodes CASSLFVGASGNTIYF.

The chain links TRBV11-2 to TRBJ2-7; 11 bases match TRBD2. The trim removed 4 bases at V and 2 bases at J, leaving 7 bases unmatched. Germline loops: CDR1 SGHAT, CDR2 FQNNGV. The CDR3 has 16 residues. The CDR3 DNA sequence: TGTGCCAGCAGCTCGAGGACTAGCGGGCCAACCTACGAGCAGTACTTC. This sequence encodes CASSSRTSGPTYEQYF.

V and J are TRBV2 and TRBJ2-7, with D perhaps TRBD1 or TRBD2 (5 bases each). Trimming left V 2 bases short and J 3 bases short, with 11 bases between. The length of the CDR3 is 14 residues. The V gene's germline CDR1 is SNHLY and CDR2 FYNNEI. The CDR3 sequence: CASSESGLFYEQYF. The CDR3 coding sequence is TGTGCCAGCAGTGAATCGGGGCTTTTCTACGAGCAGTACTTC.

The chain recombines TRBV19 with TRBJ2-5; D is uncertain. V was clipped by 3 bases and J by 7 bases, with 6 bases between them. The CDR3 is made up of 11 amino acids. CDR1 is LNHDA and CDR2 is SQIVND in the germline V gene (reference sequence). The CDR3 loop is CASSIGGTQYF. CDR3 in DNA: TGTGCCAGTAGTATTGGTGGGACCCAGTACTTC.

The chain carries TRBV7-3 and TRBJ2-3; D is uncertain. Trimming left V 5 bases short and J 2 bases short, with 14 bases between. The CDR3 is 15 amino acids. CDR1 and CDR2 from the germline V gene are SGHTA and FQGTGA. CDR3 sequence: CASSTTGSNTDTQYF. In DNA form, the CDR3 reads TGTGCCAGCAGCACCACCGGAAGCAACACAGATACGCAGTATTTT.

The gene calls are TRBV11-3 and TRBJ2-3, with 8 bases matching TRBD2. From germline, CDR1 is SGHNT and CDR2 YENEEA. This CDR3 is 15 amino acids long. V lost 1 base to trimming and J lost 2 bases; unmatched junction nucleotides: 2. This CDR3 reads CASSLGLASTDTQYF. The CDR3 DNA follows: TGTGCCAGCAGCTTAGGACTAGCGTCCACAGATACGCAGTATTTT.

The chain carries TRBV21-1 and TRBJ2-1; the table gives TRBD2 as D, unverified against the DNA. TRBV21-1 is designated a pseudogene. This CDR3 has 17 amino acids. CDR3 coding DNA: TGTGCCAGCAGCAAAGCGCTTTTAGGACTAACCTACAATGAGCAGTTCTTC. Encoded protein: CASSKALLGLTYNEQFF.

This chain connects TRBV7-8 to TRBJ2-1, with 11 bases that match TRBD2. The CDR3 length is 15 residues. The ends lost 5 bases at V and 5 bases at J; junction bases unmatched: 5. Germline V CDR1 and CDR2: SGHVS, FQNEAQ. Here the CDR3 reads CASSHEGLADNEQFF. For the CDR3, the DNA is TGTGCCAGCAGCCACGAGGGACTAGCGGACAATGAGCAGTTCTTC.

This clone was observed a single time. The chain employs TRBV9 and TRBJ1-1, with 11 bases identical to TRBD1. Germline CDR1 is SGDLS and CDR2 is YYNGEE. V was clipped by 4 bases and J by 4 bases; unmatched bases: 6. The CDR3 is 15 amino acids. Written as DNA, the CDR3 is TGTGCCAGCAGCCCAAGGACAGGGGGCGGCACTGAAGCTTTCTTT. It is translated as CASSPRTGGGTEAFF.

The V call is TRBV6-1, the J call TRBJ2-1; the match to TRBD2 covers 11 bases. CDR1 and CDR2 from the germline V gene are MNHNS and SASEGT. With 3 bases clipped from V and 7 bases from J, the junction kept 11 bases outside the gene matches. This CDR3 has 17 amino acids. The CDR3 DNA reads as TGTGCCAGCAGTGACAAAATAACTAGCGGGAGAACGAATGAGCAGTTCTTC. The encoded protein is CASSDKITSGRTNEQFF.

The genes are TRBV7-9 and TRBJ1-1; D not resolved. Trimming took 6 bases from V and 7 from J, leaving 21 bases between them. Germline V CDR1 and CDR2: SEHNR, FQNEAQ (reference sequence). The CDR3 has 15 amino acids. CDR3 region: CASSPPGRPSGEAFF. CDR3 DNA: TGTGCCAGCAGTCCCCCCGGACGCCCAAGTGGTGAAGCTTTCTTT.